One and the same sample provided the 29 T cell receptor beta chains below, sequenced in a study of T cells in Graves' hyperthyroidism and ophthalmopathy. Authors of the study amplified TCR beta CDR3 regions from RNA transcripts. The HTBI primer set was used in a first-round RT-PCR of the TCR CDR3. TCRdb ran MiXCR on the multiplex PCR reads and lists one entry per CDR3 protein. The sample yields about 570,000 distinct CDR3 sequences, 46% seen once. What was sequenced was peripheral blood or thyroid tissue (not recorded which). The receptors come from an adult woman with Graves' disease, either hyperthyroidism or ophthalmopathy (not recorded which).

The table lists this clonotype with many counts. The J gene is TRBJ1-5, the V gene TRBV5-5; D is unresolved. The V end lost 2 bases, the J end lost 7 bases, and 13 bases lay between the germline ends. Germline V gives CDR1 SGHKS, CDR2 YYEKEE (reference sequence). The CDR3 runs to 14 residues. CDR3 sequence reads: CASSLGEGAQPQHF. The CDR3 DNA follows: TGTGCCAGCAGCTTAGGTGAAGGAGCGCAGCCCCAGCATTTT.

V gene TRBV15 combines with J gene TRBJ2-2; D not certain. The germline V and J ends were trimmed by 0 bases and 1 base, with 12 bases remaining between them. The CDR3 loop spans 17 amino acids. The germline V gene encodes CDR1 LNHNV and CDR2 YYDKDF (reference sequence). This chain's CDR3 is CATSRDLLSENTGELFF. DNA for the CDR3: TGTGCCACCAGCAGAGATCTTCTCTCCGAGAACACCGGGGAGCTGTTTTTT.

The chain links TRBV10-3 to TRBJ1-6; the D gene is possibly TRBD1 (6 bases). The CDR3 contains 14 residues. Trimming pared 10 bases from V and 10 bases from J, leaving 20 bases between. Germline V gene lookup returns CDR1 ENHRY and CDR2 SYGVKD. In DNA form, the CDR3 reads TGTGCCACATCCAGGGACACAGCCTACTCACCCCTCCACTTT. Protein product: CATSRDTAYSPLHF.

This clonotype was detected only a few times. The CDR3 spells CASSISTGPTEAFF. The CDR3 DNA reads as TGTGCCAGTAGTATATCGACAGGGCCCACTGAAGCTTTCTTT. The rearrangement links TRBV19 to TRBJ1-1, with 7 bases aligning to TRBD1. The V and J ends lost 2 bases and 4 bases, in that order; junction bases with no gene match: 4. The CDR3 runs 14 residues. The germline V gene encodes CDR1 LNHDA and CDR2 SQIVND (reference sequence).

This clonotype was picked up a small number of times. The chain joins TRBV19 to TRBJ1-5, with 9 bases aligning to TRBD1. The CDR3 totals 16 residues. Germline V gene sequence: CDR1 LNHDA, CDR2 SQIVND (reference sequence). The ends lost 1 base at V and 7 bases at J; junction bases unmatched: 8. CDR3 protein: CASSIAGGTGWQPQHF. The DNA for the CDR3 is TGTGCCAGTAGTATAGCCGGAGGGACAGGGTGGCAGCCCCAGCATTTT. Using reference TRBV19 and TRBJ1-5 for the parts outside the CDR3, the full variable domain is DGGITQSPKYLFRKEGQNVTLSCEQNLNHDAMYWYRQDPGQGLRLIYYSQIVNDFQKGDIAEGYSVSREKKESFPLTVTSAQKNPTAFYLCASSIAGGTGWQPQHFGDGTRLSIL.

At least ten counts were recorded for this clonotype. The V gene is TRBV20-1, the J gene TRBJ1-5, with D possibly matching TRBD1 (6 bases). With 6 bases removed from V and 5 bases from J, the gap between germline ends came to 17 bases. CDR1 and CDR2 (germline): DFQATT, SNEGSKA (reference sequence). The CDR3 is 14 amino acids. The chain's CDR3 is CSARRGGGDQPQHF. Written as DNA, the CDR3 is TGCAGTGCCCGTAGGGGGGGGGGGGATCAGCCCCAGCATTTT.

This clonotype was detected once. The gene calls are TRBV20-1 and TRBJ2-7, with 8 bases aligning to TRBD1. The V gene's germline CDR1 is DFQATT and CDR2 SNEGSKA (reference sequence). This CDR3 contains 15 residues. Trimming at V came to 3 bases and at J to 2 bases, leaving 9 bases not matched to a gene. The CDR3 loop reads CSASRGQSPPYEQYF. The CDR3 bases are TGCAGTGCTAGCAGGGGGCAGTCCCCACCCTACGAGCAGTACTTC.

This clonotype came up many times. This chain joins TRBV19 and TRBJ2-7; no definite D call. The CDR3 totals 15 residues. V was trimmed by 3 bases and J by 0 bases, leaving 12 bases between them. Germline V lookup: CDR1 LNHDA, CDR2 SQIVND (reference sequence). CDR3 in DNA: TGTGCCAGTAGTATCCGGGTGGAACCCTCCTACGAGCAGTACTTC. Encoded protein: CASSIRVEPSYEQYF. Complete variable domain (other parts from reference TRBV19 and TRBJ2-7): DGGITQSPKYLFRKEGQNVTLSCEQNLNHDAMYWYRQDPGQGLRLIYYSQIVNDFQKGDIAEGYSVSREKKESFPLTVTSAQKNPTAFYLCASSIRVEPSYEQYFGPGTRLTVT.

In the case of this clonotype: The CDR3 does not end in the conserved phenylalanine or tryptophan, so this is likely a read error. The DNA is left out, because the CDR3 cannot be placed on it with certainty; the CDR3 is given as TCRdb lists it. The J gene is TRBJ2-5, the V gene TRBV5-1; TRBD2 is the table's D call and was not checked against the DNA. The CDR3 has 13 residues if both end residues are counted. Germline V CDR1 and CDR2: SGHRS, YFSETQ. The CDR3 reads CASLLGTSGSLNT.

The V and J genes are TRBV7-8 and TRBJ2-7; tentatively, D is TRBD1 or TRBD2 (5 bases each). This CDR3 has 11 amino acids. Germline lookup yields CDR1 SGHVS and CDR2 FQNEAQ. Trimming stripped 4 bases from V and 8 bases from J, with 9 bases between. CDR3 loop: CASSWMGQQYF. The CDR3 DNA reads TGTGCCAGCAGCTGGATGGGACAGCAGTACTTC.

This clonotype was counted a few times. The chain has TRBV15 and TRBJ2-5, with D perhaps matching TRBD1 (6 bases). CDR1 and CDR2 from the germline V gene are LNHNV and YYDKDF (reference sequence). Deletions cut 5 bases from V and 2 bases from J, with 15 bases between. CDR3 length equals 15 residues. The CDR3 is CATSAEPDRQETQYF. The CDR3, as DNA: TGTGCCACCAGCGCGGAACCAGACAGGCAAGAGACCCAGTACTTC.

This clonotype was seen at least ten times. This chain links TRBV7-6 with TRBJ2-7, with 12 bases that match TRBD2. This CDR3 contains 17 residues. Per germline, CDR1 SGHVS and CDR2 FNYEAQ. Trimming at V came to 2 bases and at J to 0 bases, leaving 5 bases not matched to a gene. CDR3 amino acids: CASSLRLAGESSYEQYF. The CDR3, as DNA: TGTGCCAGCAGCTTACGACTAGCGGGAGAGAGCTCCTACGAGCAGTACTTC.

Of note for this clonotype: Just one base apart from a much larger clone, this may be a read error. This rearrangement joins TRBV27 to TRBJ1-2; D is perhaps TRBD1 (5 bases). CDR3 length: 13 amino acids. With 8 bases removed from V and 10 bases from J, the gap between germline ends came to 20 bases. Per germline, CDR1 MNHEY and CDR2 SMNVEV (reference sequence). The DNA of the CDR3 is TGTGCCAGCTCCTCACAGGTTACGGAAGCCTACACCTTC. Its protein product is CASSSQVTEAYTF.

This clonotype was seen just once. V and J are TRBV2 and TRBJ1-5, with TRBD1 matching over 7 bases. CDR3 length: 13 amino acids. Looked up from germline, CDR1 is SNHLY and CDR2 is FYNNEI. With V trimmed by 7 bases and J by 9 bases, 9 bases remained unmatched. CDR3 residues: CASTDRAIGPQHF. CDR3 DNA sequence: TGTGCCAGCACCGACAGGGCAATAGGGCCCCAGCATTTT.

V gene TRBV7-2 combines with J gene TRBJ1-6; 11 bases map to TRBD1. V shed 10 bases, J shed 7 bases, and the junction held 3 bases outside the gene matches. The CDR3 is 13 amino acids. Germline values: CDR1 SGHTA, CDR2 FQGNSA. The CDR3 DNA follows: TGTGCCACCCGGGACAGGGGGAATTCACCCCTCCACTTT. Amino acids: CATRDRGNSPLHF. Looking up the rest from reference TRBV7-2 and TRBJ1-6 gives the full variable domain: GAGVSQSPSNKVTEKGKDVELRCDPISGHTALYWYRQSLGQGLEFLIYFQGNSAPDKSGLPSDRFSAERTGGSVSTLTIQRTQQEDSAVYLCATRDRGNSPLHFGNGTRLTVT.

The V gene is TRBV25-1, the J gene TRBJ1-2, with D uncertain. Germline CDR1 and CDR2: MGHDK and SYGVNS. V was trimmed by 6 bases and J by 8 bases, leaving 19 bases between them. CDR3 size: 14 residues. CDR3 in DNA: TGTGCCAGCAGCTCTATCCCGTTCATCGGCGGCTACACCTTC. It specifies CASSSIPFIGGYTF.

The V and J genes are TRBV6-5 and TRBJ2-5; D gene unclear. Germline V lookup: CDR1 MNHEY, CDR2 SVGAGI. V was pared by 4 bases and J by 1 base, with 16 bases between. There are 16 residues in the CDR3. The CDR3 sequence: CASSSTFTATQETQYF. The CDR3 region has the DNA TGTGCCAGCAGTTCGACATTTACCGCGACCCAAGAGACCCAGTACTTC.

This rearrangement joins TRBV7-2 to TRBJ1-2; 7 nucleotides line up with TRBD1. CDR3 size: 15 residues. J gave up 4 bases and V 5 bases, and 10 bases lay outside the gene matches. The germline gives CDR1 SGHTA, CDR2 FQGNSA. The CDR3 protein is CASSTRQGSGYGYTF. CDR3 nucleotide sequence: TGTGCCAGCAGCACCCGACAGGGCTCAGGCTATGGCTACACCTTC.

Many counts were recorded for this clonotype. J is TRBJ2-7 and V is TRBV7-9; tentatively, D is TRBD1 (5 bases). The CDR3 loop spans 13 amino acids. The germline V gene encodes CDR1 SEHNR and CDR2 FQNEAQ (reference sequence). Deletions cut 6 bases from V and 3 bases from J, with 12 bases between. As DNA, the CDR3 is TGTGCCAGCAGACACCTCCAGGGCTACGAGCAGTACTTC. Translation gives CASRHLQGYEQYF. Full variable domain (outside the CDR3, taken from reference TRBV7-9 and TRBJ2-7): DTGVSQNPRHKITKRGQNVTFRCDPISEHNRLYWYRQTLGQGPEFLTYFQNEAQLEKSRLLSDRFSAERPKGSFSTLEIQRTEQGDSAMYLCASRHLQGYEQYFGPGTRLTVT.

This clonotype was seen a few times. Possible read error: a much larger clone is one base away. CDR3: CASIHGDRPYEQYF. DNA of the CDR3: TGCGCCAGCATCCACGGGGACAGGCCCTACGAGCAGTACTTC. The chain carries TRBV5-1 and TRBJ2-7; 8 nucleotides line up with TRBD1. The CDR3 is 14 residues long. CDR1 and CDR2 from the germline V gene are SGHRS and YFSETQ. The trim removed 6 bases at V and 2 bases at J, leaving 7 bases unmatched. Filled out from reference TRBV5-1 and TRBJ2-7, the complete variable domain reads KAGVTQTPRYLIKTRGQQVTLSCSPISGHRSVSWYQQTPGQGLQFLFEYFSETQRNKGNFPGRFSGRQFSNSRSEMNVSTLELGDSALYLCASIHGDRPYEQYFGPGTRLTVT.

The CDR3 nucleotides read TGCAGTGCTAGTCCCGGGACAAGAGATTTTGAAGCTTTCTTT. It encodes CSASPGTRDFEAFF. The rearrangement uses TRBV20-1 and TRBJ1-1; D is perhaps TRBD1 (6 bases). The CDR3 extends over 14 amino acids. The germline V gene encodes CDR1 DFQATT and CDR2 SNEGSKA (reference sequence). The germline V and J ends were trimmed by 3 bases and 7 bases, with 18 bases remaining between them.

The chain joins TRBV10-3 to TRBJ2-7; 11 nucleotides agree with TRBD2. Germline V CDR1 and CDR2: ENHRY, SYGVKD. J was trimmed by 1 base and V by 1 base; bases with no gene match: 12. This CDR3 has 19 residues. CDR3 nucleotides: TGTGCCATCAGTGAGTTCCGGTTGCCGGGACTAGCGGTATCCTACGAGCAGTACTTC. Residues: CAISEFRLPGLAVSYEQYF.

This rearrangement joins TRBV5-1 to TRBJ2-2; D perhaps matches TRBD1 (6 bases). There are 17 residues in the CDR3. The germline V and J ends were trimmed by 2 bases and 0 bases, with 14 bases remaining between them. Germline V gene lookup returns CDR1 SGHRS and CDR2 YFSETQ. The CDR3 is CASSLTVTGSNTGELFF. The CDR3 DNA reads as TGCGCCAGCAGCTTAACTGTGACAGGTTCGAACACCGGGGAGCTGTTTTTT.

This chain uses TRBV5-4 with TRBJ1-1; 9 bases map to TRBD1. CDR3 size: 16 residues. V lost 3 bases to trimming and J lost 5 bases; unmatched junction nucleotides: 11. Germline CDR1 SGHNT, CDR2 YYREEE (reference sequence). CDR3 sequence (DNA): TGTGCCAGCAGCTGGGGACAGGGTGTATATGATACTGAAGCTTTCTTT. Its protein product is CASSWGQGVYDTEAFF.

The chain is built from TRBV20-1 and TRBJ1-1; possible D gene TRBD1, 5 bases. The CDR3 covers 14 residues. The germline CDR1 and CDR2 sequences are DFQATT and SNEGSKA (reference sequence). V was pared by 1 base and J by 5 bases, with 14 bases between. CDR3 in DNA: TGCAGTGCTAGAGCGGTTCAGGGATGGACTGAAGCTTTCTTT. It codes for CSARAVQGWTEAFF.

This clonotype was seen repeatedly, ten times or more. CDR3 sequence: CASSLGSDRSIYEQYF. The CDR3 DNA reads TGTGCCAGCAGCCTAGGGTCGGACAGGTCGATCTACGAGCAGTACTTC. The rearrangement joins TRBV7-8 to TRBJ2-7; 7 positions match TRBD1. Germline CDR1 and CDR2: SGHVS and FQNEAQ. The CDR3 covers 16 residues. Unmatched junction bases numbered 13, after V lost 5 bases and J lost 3 bases.

Many counts were recorded for this clonotype. The chain links TRBV6-5 to TRBJ1-6; 7 bases match TRBD1. The CDR3 is 17 amino acids. Germline V gene data show CDR1 as MNHEY and CDR2 as SVGAGI. With V trimmed by 6 bases and J by 0 bases, 8 bases remained unmatched. CDR3 nucleotides: TGTGCCAGCAGCCGCCGACAGGGTTCCTCCTATAATTCACCCCTCCACTTT. This gives the protein CASSRRQGSSYNSPLHF.

To note about this clonotype: Germline and junction disagree at one end, which may indicate a read error. This chain uses TRBV24-1 with TRBJ2-7; D uncertain. Germline CDR1 KGHDR, CDR2 SFDVKD. The CDR3 runs 15 residues. The chain's CDR3 is CASSDFGSGSYEQYF. DNA for the CDR3: TGTGCCAGCAGTGATTTCGGGTCCGGATCCTACGAGCAGTACTTC.

This clonotype was counted many times. V and J are TRBV5-5 and TRBJ1-2; D is uncertain. Germline values: CDR1 SGHKS, CDR2 YYEKEE (reference sequence). Trimming cost V 1 base and J 3 bases, with 7 bases left between them. The CDR3 runs 13 residues. The CDR3 coding sequence is TGTGCCAGCAGCTTGAGGGTTGACTATGGCTACACCTTC. Its translation is CASSLRVDYGYTF.